One sample yielded the 14 T cell receptor beta chains listed below, sequenced in a study of CD8+ T cells in alopecia areata. RNA extraction and reverse transcription yielded cDNA as sequencing template. Assay used: immunoSEQ multiplex PCR; TCRdb lists only in-frame clones, some missing. The sample lists approximately 66,000 clones, roughly three fifths occurring once. Material: CD8+ T cells sorted from blood, obtained at week 0. These TCRs come from a human donor with alopecia areata.

The table lists this clone with many counts. V is TRBV4-3 and J is TRBJ2-3; D unclear. The CDR3 loop spans 16 amino acids. Germline assignment: CDR1 LGHNA and CDR2 YSLEER. The V and J ends lost 3 bases and 4 bases respectively, with 17 bases between them. The CDR3 here is CASSQKAVGEADTQYF. CDR3 DNA sequence: TGCGCCAGCAGCCAGAAAGCCGTCGGAGAAGCAGATACGCAGTATTTT.

The V gene is TRBV25-1, the J gene TRBJ2-7, with 11 bases lining up with TRBD1. Germline assignment: CDR1 MGHDK and CDR2 SYGVNS. This CDR3 contains 14 residues. Losses at the gene ends were 4 bases for V and 2 bases for J; bases not matched to a gene: 1. The CDR3 DNA reads TGTGCCAGCAGTGGGGGACAGGGGGCCTACGAGCAGTACTTC. It specifies CASSGGQGAYEQYF.

This clone was picked up a small number of times. The chain employs TRBV13 and TRBJ1-1; no definite D call. The germline CDR1 and CDR2 sequences are PRHDT and FYEKMQ (reference sequence). Trimming stripped 6 bases from V and 2 bases from J, with 10 bases between. This CDR3 has 13 residues. This CDR3 reads CASRYRLNTEAFF. Here the CDR3 DNA reads TGTGCCAGCAGGTACCGGCTAAACACTGAAGCTTTCTTT.

This chain connects TRBV5-1 to TRBJ2-7; possibly TRBD1 for D (6 bases). The CDR3 contains 14 residues. CDR1 SGHRS and CDR2 YFSETQ come from the germline V gene. The ends were cut back, 0 bases at V and 2 bases at J, with 9 bases in the middle. The CDR3 DNA reads TGCGCCAGCAGCTTGGAGGACAGCCCCTACGAGCAGTACTTC. Amino acids: CASSLEDSPYEQYF.

The chain combines TRBV4-1 with TRBJ2-1, with TRBD2 matching over 9 bases. The germline V gene encodes CDR1 MGHRA and CDR2 YSYEKL. V trimming: 4 bases; J trimming: 12 bases; junction bases outside the gene matches: 19. This CDR3 is built from 17 residues. The CDR3 sequence is CASSLNSGGRSERGQFF. CDR3 sequence (DNA): TGCGCCAGCAGCCTGAATAGCGGGGGCCGTTCCGAAAGGGGGCAGTTCTTC.

Concerning this clone: One end of the junction varies from germline; a read error may be responsible. The chain joins TRBV29-1 to TRBJ2-5; the D gene is possibly TRBD2 (6 bases). Germline CDR1 reads SQVTM; CDR2 reads ANQGSEA. The CDR3 has 16 residues. CDR3 coding DNA: TGCAGCGTTGGCCTCTATAGCGGAGAGTACCAAGAGACCCAGCACTTC. It translates to CSVGLYSGEYQETQHF.

V is TRBV4-3 and J is TRBJ1-1; 8 nucleotides agree with TRBD1. Germline CDR1 and CDR2: LGHNA and YSLEER. The CDR3 spans 17 residues. V lost 3 bases and J lost 1; bases outside the gene matches: 10. The CDR3 nucleotides are TGCGCCAGCAGCCAGGGACAGGAACTTTCCGCGAACACTGAAGCTTTCTTT. It translates to CASSQGQELSANTEAFF.

The chain is built from TRBV5-1 and TRBJ2-6; D is ambiguous. Germline V gene lookup returns CDR1 SGHRS and CDR2 YFSETQ. Trimming stripped 8 bases from V and 2 bases from J, with 11 bases between. CDR3 length: 14 residues. CDR3 bases: TGCGCCAGTAGCCCGGACGCTGGGGCCAACGTCCTGACTTTC. This translates into CASSPDAGANVLTF.

V gene TRBV27 combines with J gene TRBJ1-1, with 12 bases fitting TRBD1. Germline assignment: CDR1 MNHEY and CDR2 SMNVEV (reference sequence). The CDR3 is 16 amino acids. Trimming took 4 bases from V and 3 from J; bases not matched to a gene: 6. The DNA of the CDR3 is TGTGCCAGCAGTTCGGGACAGGGGGCGGAGGACACTGAAGCTTTCTTT. Protein: CASSSGQGAEDTEAFF.

A few counts support this clone. This sequence joins TRBV13 and TRBJ2-5; 9 nucleotides agree with TRBD1. J gave up 3 bases and V 5 bases, and 7 bases lay outside the gene matches. Germline loops: CDR1 PRHDT, CDR2 FYEKMQ (reference sequence). CDR3 size: 15 residues. DNA for the CDR3: TGTGCCAGCAGCCTCCAAGGGACAGGGAAAGAGACCCAGTACTTC. Its protein product is CASSLQGTGKETQYF.

The chain recombines TRBV29-1 with TRBJ2-1, with TRBD1 matching over 7 bases. Germline CDR1 reads SQVTM; CDR2 reads ANQGSEA. Trimming removed 7 bases from V and 7 bases from J; junction bases left unmatched: 4. The CDR3 loop spans 11 amino acids. Written as DNA, the CDR3 is TGCAGCGCACAGGGGAGTAATGAGCAGTTCTTC. Protein sequence: CSAQGSNEQFF.

The rearrangement joins TRBV4-1 to TRBJ2-6; D remains unclear. V was trimmed by 2 bases and J by 4 bases, leaving 9 bases between them. Germline lookup yields CDR1 MGHRA and CDR2 YSYEKL. This CDR3 comprises 15 residues. For the CDR3, the DNA is TGCGCCAGCAGCCAAAGGATAAACGGGGCCAACGTCCTGACTTTC. Its translation is CASSQRINGANVLTF.

This clone appeared a few times. The chain links TRBV4-3 to TRBJ2-1, with 7 bases matching TRBD2. The CDR3 totals 15 residues. V was clipped by 1 base and J by 6 bases; unmatched bases: 6. Germline V gene lookup returns CDR1 LGHNA and CDR2 YSLEER. CDR3 bases: TGCGCCAGCAGCCAAGGCCAGGCTAGCGGCAATGAGCAGTTCTTC. It is translated as CASSQGQASGNEQFF.

The chain couples TRBV27 to TRBJ2-2; 13 bases are a match to TRBD2. The CDR3 is made up of 21 amino acids. Trimming removed 6 bases from V and 0 bases from J; junction bases left unmatched: 16. The germline V gene encodes CDR1 MNHEY and CDR2 SMNVEV (reference sequence). The CDR3 nucleotides read TGTGCCAGCAGCACAATCCAGGGACTAGCGGGGACCTACGCGAACACCGGGGAGCTGTTTTTT. Translated, it gives CASSTIQGLAGTYANTGELFF.